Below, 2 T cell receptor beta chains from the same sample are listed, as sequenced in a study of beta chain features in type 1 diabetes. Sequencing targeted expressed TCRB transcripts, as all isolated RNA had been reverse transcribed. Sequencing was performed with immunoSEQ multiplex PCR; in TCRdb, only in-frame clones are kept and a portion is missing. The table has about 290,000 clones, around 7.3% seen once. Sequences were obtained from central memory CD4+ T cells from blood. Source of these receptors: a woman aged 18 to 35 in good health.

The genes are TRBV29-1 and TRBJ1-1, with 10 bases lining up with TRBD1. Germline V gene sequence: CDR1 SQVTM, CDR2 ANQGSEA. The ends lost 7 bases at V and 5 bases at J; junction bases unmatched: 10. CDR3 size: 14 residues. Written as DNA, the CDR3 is TGCAGCGCTACCGACAGGGGGCGGATGACTGAAGCTTTCTTT. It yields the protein CSATDRGRMTEAFF. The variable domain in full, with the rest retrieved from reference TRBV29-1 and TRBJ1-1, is SAVISQKPSRDICQRGTSLTIQCQVDSQVTMMFWYRQQPGQSLTLIATANQGSEATYESGFVIDKFPISRPNLTFSTLTVSNMSPEDSSIYLCSATDRGRMTEAFFGQGTRLTVV.

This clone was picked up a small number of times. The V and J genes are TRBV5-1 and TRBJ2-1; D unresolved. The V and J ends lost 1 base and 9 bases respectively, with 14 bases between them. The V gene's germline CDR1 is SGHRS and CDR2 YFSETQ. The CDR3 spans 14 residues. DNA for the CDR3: TGCGCCAGCAGCTTGCTTTATTCGGAGAGTGAGCAGTTCTTC. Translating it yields CASSLLYSESEQFF.